The 24 T cell receptor beta chains below come from one sample, sequenced in a study of shared clonotypes between healthy human individuals. CD8 cells regarded as naive lacked CD45RO, were positively chosen for CCR7, and omitted terminally differentiated effector memory CD45RA+ cells. TCRdb's table, derived via immunoSEQ multiplex PCR, lists solely in-frame clones and lacks some. The sample lists some 2.1 million clones, approximately 92% occurring once. The sample consisted of naive CD8+ T cells from PBMCs. These receptors came from a man between 18 and 29 years old in good health. Some clones in this sample may be carry-over from other donors' samples.

This chain connects TRBV28 to TRBJ1-1, with 8 bases identical to TRBD1. CDR1 and CDR2 (germline): MDHEN, SYDVKM. The CDR3 sequence is 19 residues long. Unmatched junction bases numbered 18, after V lost 4 bases and J lost 2 bases. CDR3 loop: CASSSREIRDRRPNTEAFF. In DNA, the CDR3 is TGTGCCAGCAGTTCTCGCGAAATCCGGGACAGGAGACCTAACACTGAAGCTTTCTTT.

The CDR3 DNA follows: TGTGCCAGCACACCATCCACCCCGACAGCTATCACAGATACGCAGTATTTT. Protein product: CASTPSTPTAITDTQYF. This chain joins TRBV28 and TRBJ2-3, with D tentatively TRBD1 (5 bases). The CDR3 spans 17 residues. Germline V gene sequence: CDR1 MDHEN, CDR2 SYDVKM. Trimming shortened V by 7 bases and J by 2 bases, and 22 bases separated the two germline ends.

This chain joins TRBV4-1 and TRBJ2-1, with TRBD1 as a possible D gene (5 bases). Germline-derived CDR1 and CDR2 are MGHRA and YSYEKL. This CDR3 contains 16 residues. Between the trimmed V and J ends, which lost 0 bases and 2 bases, there was a span of 11 bases. The CDR3, as DNA: TGCGCCAGCAGCCAAGATAGGGGATGGCCCTACAATGAGCAGTTCTTC. Translated, it gives CASSQDRGWPYNEQFF.

The V and J genes are TRBV5-4 and TRBJ1-5; D may be TRBD1 (5 bases). The CDR3 is made up of 13 amino acids. The V end was cut by 4 bases, the J end by 6 bases, with 11 bases between. Per germline, CDR1 SGHNT and CDR2 YYREEE (reference sequence). The CDR3 nucleotides are TGTGCCAGCAGCGCAGGGAAGGCTCAGCCCCAGCATTTT. Its translation is CASSAGKAQPQHF.

This chain connects TRBV7-2 to TRBJ2-7; 8 nucleotides line up with TRBD2. CDR3 size: 17 residues. The ends lost 5 bases at V and 2 bases at J; junction bases unmatched: 14. Germline V CDR1 and CDR2: SGHTA, FQGNSA. In nucleotides, the CDR3 is TGTGCCAGCAGCCTCGACCCCTGGCGGGAGGACCCCTACGAGCAGTACTTC. Encoded protein: CASSLDPWREDPYEQYF.

V is TRBV9 and J is TRBJ2-7; 10 bases match TRBD2. V lost 0 bases and J lost 6; bases outside the gene matches: 3. This CDR3 spans 14 amino acids. CDR1 and CDR2 (germline): SGDLS, YYNGEE. CDR3 nucleotide sequence: TGTGCCAGCAGCGTAGGTCTAGCGGGAGCCGAGCAGTACTTC. Its protein product is CASSVGLAGAEQYF.

This chain connects TRBV4-1 to TRBJ2-7; no clear D. The CDR3 is 15 residues long. With 1 base removed from V and 4 bases from J, the gap between germline ends came to 14 bases. Looked up from germline, CDR1 is MGHRA and CDR2 is YSYEKL. DNA of the CDR3: TGCGCCAGCAGCCAAGCTTCGCTAGTTGTGTACGAGCAGTACTTC. This gives the protein CASSQASLVVYEQYF.

V is TRBV29-1 and J is TRBJ2-7, with TRBD1 matching 10 bases. Germline CDR1 is SQVTM and CDR2 is ANQGSEA. The CDR3 loop spans 15 amino acids. V lost 4 bases to trimming and J lost 1 base; unmatched junction nucleotides: 7. This chain's CDR3 is CSVGMRDRGSYEQYF. The DNA for the CDR3 is TGCAGCGTTGGAATGAGGGACAGGGGTTCCTACGAGCAGTACTTC.

Concerning this clone itself: This same CDR3 is encoded by further DNA sequences in the sample. The CDR3: CASSQGGSYEQYF. Written as DNA, the CDR3 is TGCGCCAGCAGCCAAGGTGGCAGCTACGAGCAGTACTTC. V gene TRBV4-1 combines with J gene TRBJ2-7; no clear D gene. The CDR3 consists of 13 residues. Per the germline V gene, CDR1 is MGHRA and CDR2 is YSYEKL. V lost 1 base, J lost 3 bases, and 7 bases lay in between.

The CDR3 protein is CASSQPPGQSTEKLFF. In DNA form, the CDR3 reads TGCGCCAGCAGCCAACCCCCGGGACAGTCTACTGAAAAACTGTTTTTT. This chain joins TRBV4-1 and TRBJ1-4; 7 nucleotides match TRBD1. Germline V gene lookup returns CDR1 MGHRA and CDR2 YSYEKL. The CDR3 contains 16 residues. V lost 2 bases, J lost 7 bases, and 10 bases stayed unmatched.

This sequence joins TRBV30 and TRBJ1-2, with D tentatively TRBD1 (5 bases). V lost 2 bases, J lost 4 bases, and 11 bases lay in between. Germline V gene lookup returns CDR1 GTSNPN and CDR2 SVGIG (reference sequence). This CDR3 has 13 amino acids. The CDR3 DNA reads TGTGCCTGGAGTCGGGGCAAACTCTATGGCTACACCTTC. Protein: CAWSRGKLYGYTF.

The rearrangement links TRBV28 to TRBJ1-4, with 7 nucleotides matching TRBD1. This CDR3 has 14 amino acids. Germline V lookup: CDR1 MDHEN, CDR2 SYDVKM. The J segment lost 8 bases and the V segment lost 2 bases, leaving 5 bases of the junction unmatched. CDR3 nucleotides: TGTGCCAGCAGTTTAGGACAGGCGGGCGAAAAACTGTTTTTT. Translating it yields CASSLGQAGEKLFF.

In this sample, this clone turned up once. The V gene is TRBV23-1, the J gene TRBJ2-1; 8 positions match TRBD1. TRBV23-1 is recorded as an ORF, its role being uncertain. The V segment lost 4 bases and the J segment 6 bases; nucleotides outside the gene matches: 8. The CDR3 extends over 15 amino acids. CDR3 region: CASSLDDRGGNEQFF. The CDR3 DNA reads as TGCGCCAGCAGTCTTGACGACAGGGGAGGCAATGAGCAGTTCTTC.

The rearrangement links TRBV19 to TRBJ2-1; D may correspond to TRBD1 or TRBD2 (5 bases each). Trimming stripped 3 bases from V and 6 bases from J, with 21 bases between. The CDR3 totals 17 residues. CDR1 and CDR2 from the germline V gene are LNHDA and SQIVND (reference sequence). CDR3 in amino acids: CASSITPAGAYGNEQFF. As DNA, the CDR3 is TGTGCCAGTAGTATCACCCCCGCCGGGGCGTACGGCAATGAGCAGTTCTTC.

The CDR3 region has the DNA TGTGCCAGCAGGCAGGCAGCCGCGAGCTCCTACGAGCAGTACTTC. Its translation: CASRQAAASSYEQYF. V gene TRBV7-8 combines with J gene TRBJ2-7; no reliable D call. In germline, CDR1 is SGHVS, CDR2 FQNEAQ. The CDR3 sequence is 15 residues long. With 6 bases removed from V and 0 bases from J, the gap between germline ends came to 15 bases.

V gene TRBV27 combines with J gene TRBJ2-3; 8 bases are a match to TRBD2. The germline V gene has CDR1 MNHEY and CDR2 SMNVEV (reference sequence). The CDR3 length is 16 residues. Germline trimming cut 6 bases from V and 0 bases from J; bases unmatched to any gene: 8. CDR3 bases: TGTGCCAGCAGAGAAGTAGCGGGGTCTAGCACAGATACGCAGTATTTT. Translated: CASREVAGSSTDTQYF.

The J gene is TRBJ1-2, the V gene TRBV6-4; TRBD1 matches 8 bases. The CDR3 contains 16 residues. Germline V CDR1 and CDR2: MRHNA, SNTAGT. J lost 2 bases, V lost 6 bases, and 11 bases had no gene match. DNA of the CDR3: TGTGCCAGCAGAAAACGACAGGGGTTGGGAAACTATGGCTACACCTTC. This encodes CASRKRQGLGNYGYTF.

The genes are TRBV2 and TRBJ1-4, with a weak D call TRBD1 (6 bases). The length of the CDR3 is 13 residues. Germline V CDR1 and CDR2: SNHLY, FYNNEI. V dropped 3 bases and J dropped 7 bases, with 9 bases sitting between them. The CDR3 region has the DNA TGTGCCAGCAGTGACAGGGGTGGTGAAAAACTGTTTTTT. Amino acids: CASSDRGGEKLFF.

With regard to this clone: This sample includes further DNA sequences coding for the same CDR3. The chain recombines TRBV7-9 with TRBJ2-7; D is uncertain. The germline V gene has CDR1 SEHNR and CDR2 FQNEAQ (reference sequence). The CDR3 is made up of 12 amino acids. The V end lost 4 bases, the J end lost 4 bases, and 8 bases lay between the germline ends. CDR3 in DNA: TGTGCCAGCAGCTCCGGCCAATACGAGCAGTACTTC. This codes for CASSSGQYEQYF.

The chain is built from TRBV14 and TRBJ2-3, with TRBD2 as a possible D gene (5 bases). The CDR3 is 15 residues long. V lost 2 bases to trimming and J lost 2 bases, with 11 bases between them. Germline V gene lookup returns CDR1 SGHDN and CDR2 FVKESK. CDR3 region: CASSQRGYYTDTQYF. CDR3 nucleotide sequence: TGTGCCAGCAGCCAACGCGGGTACTACACAGATACGCAGTATTTT.

The gene calls are TRBV6-5 and TRBJ1-1, with a possible D match to TRBD1 (6 bases). V was trimmed by 2 bases and J by 4 bases, leaving 11 bases between them. In germline, CDR1 is MNHEY, CDR2 SVGAGI. The CDR3 extends over 14 amino acids. In DNA form, the CDR3 reads TGTGCCAGCAGTTACGAGGGGGGACGCACTGAAGCTTTCTTT. This encodes CASSYEGGRTEAFF.

V and J are TRBV9 and TRBJ2-2; the D call may be TRBD1 or TRBD2 (5 bases each). The CDR3 covers 15 residues. Germline V gene sequence: CDR1 SGDLS, CDR2 YYNGEE. V was cut by 6 bases and J by 5 bases, with 17 bases left in between. The CDR3 sequence is CASTEGFLSTGELFF. In DNA, the CDR3 is TGTGCCAGCACCGAGGGGTTTCTCTCGACCGGGGAGCTGTTTTTT.

This chain connects TRBV5-1 to TRBJ1-4; D gene uncertain. The V gene lost 0 bases and the J gene lost 8 bases, with 14 bases spanning the gap. Germline loops: CDR1 SGHRS, CDR2 YFSETQ. The CDR3 contains 15 residues. CDR3 coding DNA: TGCGCCAGCAGCTTGGCCGGAGGACCGGCCGAAAAACTGTTTTTT. Translating it yields CASSLAGGPAEKLFF.

This chain connects TRBV19 to TRBJ1-2, with 8 nucleotides matching TRBD1. Germline values: CDR1 LNHDA, CDR2 SQIVND (reference sequence). V lost 3 bases, J lost 6 bases, and 3 bases stayed unmatched. The length of the CDR3 is 13 residues. The CDR3 loop is CASSIGRGHGYTF. The CDR3 DNA is TGTGCCAGTAGTATCGGCAGGGGGCATGGCTACACCTTC.